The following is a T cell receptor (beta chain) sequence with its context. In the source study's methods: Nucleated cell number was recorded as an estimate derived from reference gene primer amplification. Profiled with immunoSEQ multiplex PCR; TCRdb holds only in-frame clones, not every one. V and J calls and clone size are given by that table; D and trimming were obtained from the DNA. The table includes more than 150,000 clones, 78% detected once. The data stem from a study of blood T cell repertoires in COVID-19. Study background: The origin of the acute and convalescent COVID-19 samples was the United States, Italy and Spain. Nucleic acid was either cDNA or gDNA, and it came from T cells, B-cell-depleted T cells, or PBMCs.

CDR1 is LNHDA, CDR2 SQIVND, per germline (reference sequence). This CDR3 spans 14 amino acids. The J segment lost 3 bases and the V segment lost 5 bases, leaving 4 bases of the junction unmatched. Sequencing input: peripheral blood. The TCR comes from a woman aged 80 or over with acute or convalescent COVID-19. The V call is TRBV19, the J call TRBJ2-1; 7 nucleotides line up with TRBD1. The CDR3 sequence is CASSRGQNYNEQFF. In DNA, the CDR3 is TGTGCCAGTAGTCGGGGACAGAACTACAATGAGCAGTTCTTC.